This entry lists 26 T cell receptor beta chains sequenced from one sample in a study of shared T cell receptors in the human thymus. The assay was immunoSEQ multiplex PCR, and TCRdb's table has in-frame clones only and misses some. The repertoire includes around 730,000 clones, 80% to 90% of them detected once, and roughly 0.01% sits in the top ten. A further study also used this sample, focusing on human thymus T cells.

Sequencing was performed on thymocytes. These receptors came from a girl under three years old with a congenital heart defect.

The chain is built from TRBV5-4 and TRBJ1-3; TRBD1 agrees at 8 bases. With 2 bases clipped from V and 2 bases from J, the junction kept 12 bases outside the gene matches. The germline CDR1 and CDR2 sequences are SGHNT and YYREEE (reference sequence). The CDR3 consists of 18 residues. The CDR3 region is CASSFRGIRGRTGNTIYF. In DNA form, the CDR3 reads TGTGCCAGCAGCTTCCGAGGCATCAGGGGGCGAACTGGAAACACCATATATTTT.

The V and J genes are TRBV7-2 and TRBJ2-1; TRBD1 matches at 7 bases. Germline CDR1 reads SGHTA; CDR2 reads FQGNSA. Trimming at V came to 3 bases and at J to 4 bases, leaving 6 bases not matched to a gene. The CDR3 has 15 amino acids. The CDR3 region has the DNA TGTGCCAGCAGCTTGCCCCGGGACAGTTACAATGAGCAGTTCTTC. Its protein product is CASSLPRDSYNEQFF.

This chain connects TRBV28 to TRBJ2-1, with D perhaps TRBD2 (5 bases). CDR3 length: 16 amino acids. Trimming shortened V by 2 bases and J by 9 bases, and 20 bases separated the two germline ends. Germline CDR1 and CDR2: MDHEN and SYDVKM. The CDR3 loop reads CASSLHPGGSWGEQFF. DNA for the CDR3: TGTGCCAGCAGTTTACACCCCGGTGGGAGCTGGGGTGAGCAGTTCTTC.

The chain joins TRBV4-1 to TRBJ2-1; no definite D call. V lost 0 bases and J lost 7, with 13 bases in between. This CDR3 region has 15 residues. From germline, CDR1 is MGHRA and CDR2 YSYEKL. The CDR3 region is CASSQDPWRQNEQFF. The CDR3, as DNA: TGCGCCAGCAGCCAAGATCCTTGGCGGCAGAATGAGCAGTTCTTC.

This chain uses TRBV6-4 with TRBJ2-1; possible D gene TRBD2, 5 bases. There are 12 residues in the CDR3. Trimming took off 4 bases at V and 10 bases at J, with 11 bases between the two ends. In germline, CDR1 is MRHNA, CDR2 SNTAGT. The CDR3 DNA reads as TGTGCCAGCAGTGGGTCCGGGGAAGAGCAGTTCTTC. It encodes CASSGSGEEQFF.

This clone was seen a few times. The rearrangement uses TRBV6-5 and TRBJ2-3, with 10 bases lining up with TRBD1. Germline CDR1 and CDR2: MNHEY and SVGAGI. The ends lost 2 bases at V and 2 bases at J; junction bases unmatched: 4. CDR3 size: 16 residues. CDR3 bases: TGTGCCAGCAGTTACGGGACAGGGGACTCCACAGATACGCAGTATTTT. Translated: CASSYGTGDSTDTQYF.

This clone was observed a few times. V and J are TRBV7-9 and TRBJ2-2; TRBD1 agrees at 7 bases. Trimming cost V 5 bases and J 4 bases; bases outside gene matches: 10. This CDR3 has 16 residues. Germline lookup yields CDR1 SEHNR and CDR2 FQNEAQ (reference sequence). The CDR3 DNA reads as TGTGCCAGCAGCCCACAGACAGGGCTAGGCACCGGGGAGCTGTTTTTT. As protein: CASSPQTGLGTGELFF.

The chain has TRBV15 and TRBJ1-2; 7 nucleotides align to TRBD1. V lost 0 bases, J lost 5 bases, and 12 bases stayed unmatched. Germline V gene data show CDR1 as LNHNV and CDR2 as YYDKDF (reference sequence). This CDR3 region has 17 residues. The CDR3 protein is CATSRDHDREIQYGYTF. Here the CDR3 DNA reads TGTGCCACCAGCAGAGATCATGACAGGGAGATTCAATATGGCTACACCTTC.

This chain links TRBV28 with TRBJ2-7, with D uncertain. The germline gives CDR1 MDHEN, CDR2 SYDVKM. V dropped 6 bases and J dropped 2 bases, with 17 bases sitting between them. The CDR3 runs to 15 residues. CDR3 sequence (DNA): TGTGCCAGCAGCCCAGGTAGATGGGCCCCCTACGAGCAGTACTTC. It encodes CASSPGRWAPYEQYF.

V usage is TRBV28 and J usage is TRBJ1-1; 7 bases match TRBD1. J gave up 0 bases and V 3 bases, and 13 bases lay outside the gene matches. Germline loops: CDR1 MDHEN, CDR2 SYDVKM. The CDR3 totals 18 residues. CDR3 residues: CASSFLPISGQMNTEAFF. The CDR3 DNA is TGTGCCAGCAGTTTTTTACCCATATCGGGACAGATGAACACTGAAGCTTTCTTT.

This chain connects TRBV11-2 to TRBJ1-1, with 10 bases lining up with TRBD1. The V gene end was trimmed by 7 bases and the J gene end by 0 bases; junction bases not matched to a gene: 17. This CDR3 spans 19 amino acids. CDR1 and CDR2 from the germline V gene are SGHAT and FQNNGV. CDR3 sequence: CASIPAQSGTGVLNTEAFF. In nucleotides, the CDR3 is TGTGCCAGCATCCCTGCCCAATCCGGGACAGGGGTCTTGAACACTGAAGCTTTCTTT.

The V gene is TRBV5-6, the J gene TRBJ1-1; weak D call: TRBD1 (5 bases). The CDR3 is made up of 15 amino acids. The ends were cut back, 3 bases at V and 6 bases at J, with 18 bases in the middle. Germline V gene data show CDR1 as SGHDT and CDR2 as YYEEEE. The CDR3 DNA follows: TGTGCCAGCAGCTCCATTCGGGGGGGATGTGCTGAAGCTTTCTTT. This translates into CASSSIRGGCAEAFF.

The chain employs TRBV27 and TRBJ1-1; maybe TRBD1 (6 bases). The CDR3 is made up of 14 amino acids. Looked up from germline, CDR1 is MNHEY and CDR2 is SMNVEV (reference sequence). Between the trimmed V and J ends, which lost 6 bases and 0 bases, there was a span of 11 bases. CDR3 amino acids: CASRGGDLNTEAFF. CDR3 sequence (DNA): TGTGCCAGCAGAGGGGGGGATTTGAACACTGAAGCTTTCTTT.

The chain couples TRBV28 to TRBJ2-7; 12 bases match TRBD2. CDR1 and CDR2 (germline): MDHEN, SYDVKM. The junction had 7 bases not matched to a gene; V was cut back by 5 bases and J by 5 bases. This CDR3 comprises 15 residues. This chain's CDR3 is CASSATSGGPDEQYF. CDR3 in DNA: TGTGCCAGCAGTGCTACTAGCGGGGGGCCCGACGAGCAGTACTTC. Full variable domain (missing parts from reference TRBV28 and TRBJ2-7): DVKVTQSSRYLVKRTGEKVFLECVQDMDHENMFWYRQDPGLGLRLIYFSYDVKMKEKGDIPEGYSVSREKKERFSLILESASTNQTSMYLCASSATSGGPDEQYFGPGTRLTVT.

This clone appeared once. The rearrangement uses TRBV27 and TRBJ2-6; 10 bases line up with TRBD1. The CDR3 covers 16 residues. Per the germline V gene, CDR1 is MNHEY and CDR2 is SMNVEV (reference sequence). The J segment lost 1 base and the V segment lost 3 bases, leaving 0 bases of the junction unmatched. CDR3 DNA: TGTGCCAGCAGTTTGGGACAGGGGTCTGGGGCCAACGTCCTGACTTTC. Translation gives CASSLGQGSGANVLTF.

Notes on this clone: Other DNA sequences of this sample code for an identical CDR3. The V and J genes are TRBV29-1 and TRBJ1-4, with D possibly TRBD1 on 5 matching bases. The V and J ends lost 3 bases and 0 bases respectively, with 5 bases between them. Germline V gene sequence: CDR1 SQVTM, CDR2 ANQGSEA. The CDR3 is 13 residues long. The CDR3 region has the DNA TGCAGCGTTGAGGGGCCAACTAATGAAAAACTGTTTTTT. This encodes CSVEGPTNEKLFF.

This chain connects TRBV2 to TRBJ2-7, with 11 positions matching TRBD2. In germline, CDR1 is SNHLY, CDR2 FYNNEI. V shed 6 bases and J 0 bases; nucleotides not matched to a gene: 4. This CDR3 region has 15 residues. In DNA form, the CDR3 reads TGTGCCAGCAGCGCCGGGACTAGCGGCTCCTACGAGCAGTACTTC. This translates into CASSAGTSGSYEQYF.

J is TRBJ2-3 and V is TRBV29-1, with 10 positions matching TRBD1. CDR1 SQVTM and CDR2 ANQGSEA come from the germline V gene. V lost 1 base to trimming and J lost 4 bases; unmatched junction nucleotides: 5. This CDR3 has 15 residues. CDR3 protein: CSVEGGDRGADTQYF. CDR3 bases: TGCAGCGTTGAAGGGGGGGACAGGGGTGCAGATACGCAGTATTTT.

The rearrangement joins TRBV19 to TRBJ2-5, with D possibly TRBD2 on 6 matching bases. Germline CDR1 is LNHDA and CDR2 is SQIVND (reference sequence). CDR3 size: 13 residues. V gave up 6 bases and J gave up 7 bases, with 15 bases separating them. CDR3 sequence: CASRTSRNMTQYF. CDR3 nucleotide sequence: TGTGCCAGTAGGACTAGTAGAAATATGACCCAGTACTTC.

The chain employs TRBV5-6 and TRBJ2-5; D might be TRBD1 (6 bases). Per the germline V gene, CDR1 is SGHDT and CDR2 is YYEEEE. There are 14 residues in the CDR3. Trimming shortened V by 0 bases and J by 5 bases, and 11 bases separated the two germline ends. The CDR3 DNA reads as TGTGCCAGCAGCTTGGCCAGTCAGGGGGAGACCCAGTACTTC. Translating it yields CASSLASQGETQYF.

This sequence joins TRBV2 and TRBJ2-1, with 10 bases identical to TRBD1. The CDR3 length is 16 residues. J lost 10 bases, V lost 11 bases, and 20 bases had no gene match. Germline V gene data show CDR1 as SNHLY and CDR2 as FYNNEI. The CDR3 DNA sequence: TGTGCCGGTGACAGGGGGCTCGGATTATATTCTAGGGAGCAGTTCTTC. This encodes CAGDRGLGLYSREQFF.

The genes are TRBV27 and TRBJ1-5; perhaps TRBD1 as D (5 bases). CDR3 length equals 14 residues. Trimming shortened V by 5 bases and J by 10 bases, and 18 bases separated the two germline ends. Germline-derived CDR1 and CDR2 are MNHEY and SMNVEV (reference sequence). The CDR3 coding sequence is TGTGCCAGCAGTGCGGGACCCACTTTGGGACCCCAGCATTTT. It is translated as CASSAGPTLGPQHF.

V and J are TRBV27 and TRBJ2-1; 10 bases line up with TRBD1. The CDR3 has 16 residues. Looked up from germline, CDR1 is MNHEY and CDR2 is SMNVEV (reference sequence). After removal of 5 bases from V and 7 bases from J, the junction contained 11 bases not matched to a gene. The CDR3 is CASSPTPGTGANEQFF. The CDR3 bases are TGTGCCAGCAGTCCTACCCCCGGGACAGGGGCGAATGAGCAGTTCTTC.

This chain uses TRBV19 with TRBJ1-6; D might be TRBD1 (6 bases). Deletions cut 3 bases from V and 7 bases from J, with 16 bases between. The CDR3 covers 16 residues. Germline loops: CDR1 LNHDA, CDR2 SQIVND (reference sequence). Written as DNA, the CDR3 is TGTGCCAGTAGTATTCCCGGGGGGCCACGGAATTCACCCCTCCACTTT. Protein sequence: CASSIPGGPRNSPLHF.

J is TRBJ2-5 and V is TRBV4-1; D is perhaps TRBD2 (5 bases). CDR1 is MGHRA and CDR2 is YSYEKL in the germline V gene. The CDR3 extends over 17 amino acids. V was pared by 3 bases and J by 5 bases, with 22 bases between. The CDR3 region has the DNA TGCGCCAGCAGCCACGGACTTACCTCACAAGAGGGTGAGACCCAGTACTTC. Protein sequence: CASSHGLTSQEGETQYF.

The J gene is TRBJ1-6, the V gene TRBV7-2; 7 positions match TRBD1. There are 15 residues in the CDR3. V was pared by 6 bases and J by 9 bases, with 11 bases of the junction left unmatched. The germline V gene has CDR1 SGHTA and CDR2 FQGNSA. The CDR3 reads CASSQGVGVGSPLHF. The CDR3 DNA reads TGTGCCAGCAGTCAGGGGGTGGGCGTTGGTTCACCCCTCCACTTT. Full variable domain (rest looked up from reference TRBV7-2 and TRBJ1-6): GAGVSQSPSNKVTEKGKDVELRCDPISGHTALYWYRQSLGQGLEFLIYFQGNSAPDKSGLPSDRFSAERTGGSVSTLTIQRTQQEDSAVYLCASSQGVGVGSPLHFGNGTRLTVT.